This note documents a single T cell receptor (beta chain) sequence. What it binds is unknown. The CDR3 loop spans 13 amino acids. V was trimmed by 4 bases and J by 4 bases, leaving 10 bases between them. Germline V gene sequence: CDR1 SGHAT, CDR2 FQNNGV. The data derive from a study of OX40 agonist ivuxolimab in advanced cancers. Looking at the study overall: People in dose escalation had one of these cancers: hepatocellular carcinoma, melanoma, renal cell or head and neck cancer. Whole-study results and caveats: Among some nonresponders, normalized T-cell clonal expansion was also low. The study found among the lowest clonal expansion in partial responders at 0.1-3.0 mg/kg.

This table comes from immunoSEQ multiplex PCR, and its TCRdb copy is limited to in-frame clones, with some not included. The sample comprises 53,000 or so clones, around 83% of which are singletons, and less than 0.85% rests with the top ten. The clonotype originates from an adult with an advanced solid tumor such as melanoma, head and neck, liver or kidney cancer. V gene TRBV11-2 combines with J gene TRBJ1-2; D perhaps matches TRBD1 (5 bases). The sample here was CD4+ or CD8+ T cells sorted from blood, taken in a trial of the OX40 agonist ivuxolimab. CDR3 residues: CASSSAGPYGYTF. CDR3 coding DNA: TGTGCCAGCAGCTCGGCGGGGCCCTATGGCTACACCTTC. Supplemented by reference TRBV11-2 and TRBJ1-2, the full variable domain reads EAGVAQSPRYKIIEKRQSVAFWCNPISGHATLYWYQQILGQGPKLLIQFQNNGVVDDSQLPKDRFSAERLKGVDSTLKIQPAKLEDSAVYLCASSSAGPYGYTFGSGTRLTVV.